These 10 T cell receptor beta chains were sequenced from one sample in a study of blood T cell repertoires in COVID-19. This table comes from immunoSEQ multiplex PCR, and its TCRdb copy is limited to in-frame clones, with some not included. The sample contains around 100,000 clones, about nine tenths of which appear only once. Sequencing used peripheral blood. The receptor source for this set is a man aged 35-49 years with acute or convalescent COVID-19.

The chain uses TRBV5-6 and TRBJ2-1, with 10 bases that match TRBD1. The CDR3 is made up of 13 amino acids. The trim removed 4 bases at V and 9 bases at J, leaving 4 bases unmatched. Looked up from germline, CDR1 is SGHDT and CDR2 is YYEEEE. CDR3 loop: CASSRDRGSEQFF. CDR3 sequence (DNA): TGTGCCAGCAGCCGGGACAGGGGTAGTGAGCAGTTCTTC.

The J gene is TRBJ1-2, the V gene TRBV15; no definite D call. Looked up from germline, CDR1 is LNHNV and CDR2 is YYDKDF (reference sequence). This CDR3 comprises 15 residues. Between the trimmed V and J ends, which lost 4 bases and 3 bases, there was a span of 15 bases. CDR3 loop: CATSKPEGLDYGYTF. The CDR3 DNA sequence: TGTGCCACCAGCAAACCAGAGGGCCTCGACTATGGCTACACCTTC.

V is TRBV4-3 and J is TRBJ1-1; perhaps TRBD1 as D (6 bases). With 5 bases removed from V and 3 bases from J, the gap between germline ends came to 13 bases. This CDR3 is built from 14 residues. Germline lookup yields CDR1 LGHNA and CDR2 YSLEER. In DNA form, the CDR3 reads TGCGCCAGCAGCAAACAGGGAGGGGACACTGAAGCTTTCTTT. Translated, it gives CASSKQGGDTEAFF.

V is TRBV7-2 and J is TRBJ1-4, with D unresolved. The CDR3 totals 17 residues. V gave up 4 bases and J gave up 5 bases, with 20 bases separating them. Germline CDR1 SGHTA, CDR2 FQGNSA. The CDR3 here is CASSWNLRTGGNEKLFF. The CDR3, as DNA: TGTGCCAGCAGCTGGAATCTACGGACCGGCGGGAATGAAAAACTGTTTTTT.

This chain uses TRBV5-8 with TRBJ1-1; possibly TRBD1 for D (6 bases). V gave up 0 bases and J gave up 7 bases, with 10 bases separating them. This CDR3 has 13 amino acids. CDR1 and CDR2 from the germline V gene are SGHTS and YDEGEE. The CDR3, as DNA: TGTGCCAGCAGCTTGGTAGTAGGGGGTGAAGCTTTCTTT. This sequence encodes CASSLVVGGEAFF.

The chain recombines TRBV5-4 with TRBJ1-3; D unclear. V was pared by 4 bases and J by 0 bases, with 14 bases between. CDR1 is SGHNT, CDR2 YYREEE, per germline (reference sequence). The CDR3 extends over 16 amino acids. CDR3 sequence (DNA): TGTGCCAGCAGCCAGGTGGGCGGGTCCTCTGGAAACACCATATATTTT. Protein product: CASSQVGGSSGNTIYF.

The chain carries TRBV7-9 and TRBJ2-5, with 7 positions matching TRBD1. Germline lookup yields CDR1 SEHNR and CDR2 FQNEAQ (reference sequence). Losses at the gene ends were 5 bases for V and 4 bases for J; bases not matched to a gene: 10. This CDR3 contains 15 residues. The CDR3: CASSLDQGVGETQYF. CDR3 in DNA: TGTGCCAGCAGCCTAGACCAGGGGGTTGGAGAGACCCAGTACTTC.

This chain uses TRBV20-1 with TRBJ2-3; D call uncertain. This CDR3 is 11 amino acids long. Per the germline V gene, CDR1 is DFQATT and CDR2 is SNEGSKA (reference sequence). V lost 5 bases and J lost 6, with 9 bases in between. Here the CDR3 reads CSAEDVDTQYF. DNA for the CDR3: TGCAGTGCTGAGGATGTGGATACGCAGTATTTT.

The chain carries TRBV10-3 and TRBJ1-6, with D possibly TRBD1 on 6 matching bases. The germline V and J ends were trimmed by 4 bases and 7 bases, with 14 bases remaining between them. CDR1 and CDR2 (germline): ENHRY, SYGVKD. The CDR3 runs 15 residues. As DNA, the CDR3 is TGTGCCATCAGTGGTAGACAGGACCCAAATTCACCCCTCCACTTT. This encodes CAISGRQDPNSPLHF.

V gene TRBV9 combines with J gene TRBJ2-1; D is possibly TRBD1 (6 bases). With 4 bases removed from V and 9 bases from J, the gap between germline ends came to 8 bases. CDR1 is SGDLS and CDR2 is YYNGEE in the germline V gene. This CDR3 has 11 amino acids. The DNA for the CDR3 is TGTGCCAGCAGCCAAGGGGGTGAGCAGTTCTTC. Its protein is CASSQGGEQFF.